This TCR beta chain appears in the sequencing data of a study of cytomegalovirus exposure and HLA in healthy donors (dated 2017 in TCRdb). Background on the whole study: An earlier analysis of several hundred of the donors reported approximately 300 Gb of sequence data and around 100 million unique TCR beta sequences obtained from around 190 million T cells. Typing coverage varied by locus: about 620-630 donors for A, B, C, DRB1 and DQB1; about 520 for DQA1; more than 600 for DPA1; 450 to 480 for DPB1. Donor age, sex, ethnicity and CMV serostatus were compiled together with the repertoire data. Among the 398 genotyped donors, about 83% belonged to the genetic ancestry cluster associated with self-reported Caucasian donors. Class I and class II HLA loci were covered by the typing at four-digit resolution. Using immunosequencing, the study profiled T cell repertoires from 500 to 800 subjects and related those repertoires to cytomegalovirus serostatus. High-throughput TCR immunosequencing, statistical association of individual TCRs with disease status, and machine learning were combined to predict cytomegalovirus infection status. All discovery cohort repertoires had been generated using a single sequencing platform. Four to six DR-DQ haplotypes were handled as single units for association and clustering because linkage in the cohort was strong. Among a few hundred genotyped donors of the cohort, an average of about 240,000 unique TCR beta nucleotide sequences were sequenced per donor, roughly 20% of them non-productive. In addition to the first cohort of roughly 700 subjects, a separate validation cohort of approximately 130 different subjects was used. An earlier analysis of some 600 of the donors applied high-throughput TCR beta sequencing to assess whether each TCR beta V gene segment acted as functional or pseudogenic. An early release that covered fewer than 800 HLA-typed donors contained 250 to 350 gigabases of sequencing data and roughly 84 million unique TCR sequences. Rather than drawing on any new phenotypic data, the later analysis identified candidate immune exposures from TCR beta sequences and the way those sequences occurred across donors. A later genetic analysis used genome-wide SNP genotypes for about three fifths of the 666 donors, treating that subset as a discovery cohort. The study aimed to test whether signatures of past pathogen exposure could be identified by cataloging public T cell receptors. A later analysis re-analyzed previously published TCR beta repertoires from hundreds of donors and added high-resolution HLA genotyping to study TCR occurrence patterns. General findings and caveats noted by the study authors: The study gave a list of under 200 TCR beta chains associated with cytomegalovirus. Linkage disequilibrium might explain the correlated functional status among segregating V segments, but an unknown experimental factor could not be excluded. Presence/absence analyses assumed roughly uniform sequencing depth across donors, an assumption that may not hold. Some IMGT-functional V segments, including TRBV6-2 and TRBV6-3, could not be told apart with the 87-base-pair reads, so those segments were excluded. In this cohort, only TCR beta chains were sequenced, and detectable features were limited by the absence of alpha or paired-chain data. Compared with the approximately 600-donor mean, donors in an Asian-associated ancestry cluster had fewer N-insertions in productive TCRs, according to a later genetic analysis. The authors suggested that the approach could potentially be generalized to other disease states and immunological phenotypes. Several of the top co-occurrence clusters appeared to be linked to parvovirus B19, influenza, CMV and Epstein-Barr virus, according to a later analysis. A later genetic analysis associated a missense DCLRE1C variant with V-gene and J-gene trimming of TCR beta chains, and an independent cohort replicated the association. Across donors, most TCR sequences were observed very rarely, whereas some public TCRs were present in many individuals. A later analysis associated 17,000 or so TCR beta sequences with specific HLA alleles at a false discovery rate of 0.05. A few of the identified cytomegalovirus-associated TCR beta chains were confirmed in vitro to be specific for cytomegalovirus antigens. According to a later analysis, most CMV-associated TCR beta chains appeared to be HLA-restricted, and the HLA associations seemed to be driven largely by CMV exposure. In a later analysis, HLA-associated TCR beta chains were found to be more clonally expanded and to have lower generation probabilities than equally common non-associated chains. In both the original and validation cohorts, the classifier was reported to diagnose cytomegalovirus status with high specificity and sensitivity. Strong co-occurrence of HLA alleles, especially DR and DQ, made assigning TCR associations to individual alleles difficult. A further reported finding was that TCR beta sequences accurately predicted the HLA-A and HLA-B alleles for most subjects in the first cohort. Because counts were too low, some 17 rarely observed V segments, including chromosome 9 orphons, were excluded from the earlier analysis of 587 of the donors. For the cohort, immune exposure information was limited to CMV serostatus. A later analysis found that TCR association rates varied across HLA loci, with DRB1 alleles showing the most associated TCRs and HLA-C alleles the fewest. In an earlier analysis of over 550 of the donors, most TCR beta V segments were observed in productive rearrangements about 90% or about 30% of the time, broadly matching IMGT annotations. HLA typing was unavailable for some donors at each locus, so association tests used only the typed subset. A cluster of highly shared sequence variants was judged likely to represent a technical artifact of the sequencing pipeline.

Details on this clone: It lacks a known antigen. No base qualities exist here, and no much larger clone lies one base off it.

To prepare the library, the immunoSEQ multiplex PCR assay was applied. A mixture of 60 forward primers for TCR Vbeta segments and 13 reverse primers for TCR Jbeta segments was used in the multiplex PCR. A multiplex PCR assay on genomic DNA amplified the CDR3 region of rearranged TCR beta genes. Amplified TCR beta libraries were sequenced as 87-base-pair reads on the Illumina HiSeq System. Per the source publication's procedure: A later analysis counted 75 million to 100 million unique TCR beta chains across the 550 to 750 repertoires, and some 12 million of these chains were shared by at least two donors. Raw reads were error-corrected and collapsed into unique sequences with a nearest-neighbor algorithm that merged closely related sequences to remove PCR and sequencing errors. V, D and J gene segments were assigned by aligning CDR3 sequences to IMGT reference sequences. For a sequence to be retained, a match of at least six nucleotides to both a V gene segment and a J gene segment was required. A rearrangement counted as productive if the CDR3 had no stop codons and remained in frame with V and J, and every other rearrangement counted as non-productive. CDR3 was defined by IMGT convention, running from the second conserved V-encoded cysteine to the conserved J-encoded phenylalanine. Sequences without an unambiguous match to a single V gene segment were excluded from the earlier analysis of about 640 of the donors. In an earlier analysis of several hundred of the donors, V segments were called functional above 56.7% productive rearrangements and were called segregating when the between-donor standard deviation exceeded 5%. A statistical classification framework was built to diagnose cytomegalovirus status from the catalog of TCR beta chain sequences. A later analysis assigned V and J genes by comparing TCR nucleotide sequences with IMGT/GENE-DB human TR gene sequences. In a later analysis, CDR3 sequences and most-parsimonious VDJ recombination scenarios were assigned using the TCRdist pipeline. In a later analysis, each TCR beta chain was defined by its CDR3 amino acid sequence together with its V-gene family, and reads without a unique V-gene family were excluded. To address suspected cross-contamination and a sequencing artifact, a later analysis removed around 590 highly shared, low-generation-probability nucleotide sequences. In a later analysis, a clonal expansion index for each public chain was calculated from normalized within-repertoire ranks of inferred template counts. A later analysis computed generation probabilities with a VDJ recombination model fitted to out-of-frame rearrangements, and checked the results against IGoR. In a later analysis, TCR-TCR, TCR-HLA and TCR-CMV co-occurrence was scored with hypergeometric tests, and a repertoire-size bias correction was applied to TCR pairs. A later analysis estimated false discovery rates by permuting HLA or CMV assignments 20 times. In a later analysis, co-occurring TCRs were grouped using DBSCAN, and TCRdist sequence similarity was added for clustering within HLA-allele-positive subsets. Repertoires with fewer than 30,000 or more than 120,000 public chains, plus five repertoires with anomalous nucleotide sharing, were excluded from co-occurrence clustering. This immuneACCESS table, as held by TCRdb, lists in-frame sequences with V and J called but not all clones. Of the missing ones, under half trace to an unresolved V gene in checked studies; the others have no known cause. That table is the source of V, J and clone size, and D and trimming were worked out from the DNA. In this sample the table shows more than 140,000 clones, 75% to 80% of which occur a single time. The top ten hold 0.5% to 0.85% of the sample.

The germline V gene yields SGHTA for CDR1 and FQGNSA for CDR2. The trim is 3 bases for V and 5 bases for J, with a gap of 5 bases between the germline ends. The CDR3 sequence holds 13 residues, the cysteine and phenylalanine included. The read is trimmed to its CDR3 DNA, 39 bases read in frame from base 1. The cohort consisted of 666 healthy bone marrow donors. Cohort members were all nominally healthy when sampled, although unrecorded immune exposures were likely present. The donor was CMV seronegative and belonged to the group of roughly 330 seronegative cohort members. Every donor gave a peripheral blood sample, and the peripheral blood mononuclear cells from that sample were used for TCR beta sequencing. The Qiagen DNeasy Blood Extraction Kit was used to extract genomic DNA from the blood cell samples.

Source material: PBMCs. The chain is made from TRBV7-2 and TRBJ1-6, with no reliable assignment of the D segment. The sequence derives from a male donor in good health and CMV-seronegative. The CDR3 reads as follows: CASSFFDNSPLHF. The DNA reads TGTGCCAGCAGCTTTTTCGATAATTCACCCCTCCACTTT.